The T cell receptor (beta chain) under discussion was sequenced for a study of a mutant IDH1 vaccine in newly diagnosed glioma. On the study more broadly: Patients had eight vaccinations, in weeks 1, 3, 5, 7, 11, 15, 19 and 23. Most had both radiotherapy and temozolomide beforehand; others had only one.

Regarding time point: week 11, during vaccination. Every vaccination contained 300 ug of the mutant IDH1 20-mer peptide and was paired with topical imiquimod. Donor diagnoses consisted of new WHO grade 3 or 4 IDH1-mutant, ATRX-lost astrocytomas. This table comes from immunoSEQ multiplex PCR, and its TCRdb copy is limited to in-frame clones, with some not included. This sample has under 150,000 clones, with around four fifths found just once. This CDR3 spans 13 amino acids. Germline lookup yields CDR1 MDHEN and CDR2 SYDVKM. V was cut by 3 bases and J by 11 bases, with 16 bases left in between. This clone occurred many times. As yet, its antigen is unknown.

This sequence joins TRBV28 and TRBJ1-1; D is unclear. This specimen was PBMCs, taken from a glioma patient whose treatment included an IDH1 peptide vaccine. The sequence was collected from a man aged 40-49 years with glioma. The CDR3 spells CASSFRFPLLAFF. The CDR3 DNA follows: TGTGCCAGCAGTTTCCGTTTCCCCCTCCTGGCTTTCTTT.